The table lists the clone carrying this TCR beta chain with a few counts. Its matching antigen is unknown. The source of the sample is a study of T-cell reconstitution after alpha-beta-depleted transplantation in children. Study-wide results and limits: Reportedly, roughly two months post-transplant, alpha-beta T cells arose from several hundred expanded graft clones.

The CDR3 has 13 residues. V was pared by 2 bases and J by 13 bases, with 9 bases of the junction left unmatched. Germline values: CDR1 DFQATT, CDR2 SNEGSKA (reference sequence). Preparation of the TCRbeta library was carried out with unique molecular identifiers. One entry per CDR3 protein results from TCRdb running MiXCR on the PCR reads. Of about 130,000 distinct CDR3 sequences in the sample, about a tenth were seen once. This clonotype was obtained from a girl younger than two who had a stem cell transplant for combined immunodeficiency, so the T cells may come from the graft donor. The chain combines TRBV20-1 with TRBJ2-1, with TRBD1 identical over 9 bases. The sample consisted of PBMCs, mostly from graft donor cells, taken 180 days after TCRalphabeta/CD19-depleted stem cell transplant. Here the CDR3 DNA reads TGCAGTGCTAGAAGGACAGGGGCCATCGAACAGTTCTTC. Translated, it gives CSARRTGAIEQFF.